This T cell receptor beta chain was identified during a study of blood T cell repertoires in COVID-19 (dated by TCRdb to the early 2020s). Regarding the research as a whole: Samples from collaborators originated in the United States, Italy and Spain and spanned both the acute and convalescent phases of COVID-19. The prospective study material was composed of cDNA or gDNA derived from T cells, B-cell-depleted T cells, or PBMCs. The dataset comprised deeply sampled blood TCRbeta repertoires from subjects exposed to, actively infected with, or recovered from COVID-19. A freely available public database, intended as a resource for researchers studying the immune response to SARS-CoV-2, is where the repertoires were released. The samples were drawn from the first 160 participants of the ongoing ImmuneRACE study and from 950 to 1,500 subjects provided by 6 global collaborators. Sample metadata almost always included a de-identified subject ID, COVID-19 status, age in years and sex. Where available, HLA class I and class II types were taken from metadata supplied by the sample provider and were not determined by assay-based typing.

A note on this clone: It has no known antigen specificity. No base qualities exist here, and no much larger clone lies one base off it.

Participants in the prospective study were enrolled through a virtual design, were aged about 18 to 100 years, and lived in under 25 United States geographic areas. In the prospective study, participants were assigned to cohorts based on the clinical history participants reported in a screening survey and a study questionnaire. For ImmuneRACE Cohort 3, a participant was defined as recovered based on two consecutive negative NP/OP PCR tests, clearance by a healthcare professional, or resolution of symptoms. Mobile phlebotomists in the prospective study collected whole blood, serum and a nasopharyngeal or oropharyngeal swab from every participant. Additional blood draws and questionnaires over an approximately two-month period could optionally be provided by prospective study participants. Before DNA extraction, blood samples from the prospective study were shipped at room temperature or frozen.

The CDR3 starts with the cysteine, ends with the phenylalanine, and has 16 residues. Only the CDR3 DNA is retained, 48 bases long and in frame from the first base. In the germline V gene, CDR1 corresponds to KGHSH and CDR2 to LQKENI. Compared with germline, V lacks 2 bases and J lacks 2 bases; bases without a gene match: 7. The paper's findings and limits, for the study overall: The quantity of clinical and demographic metadata differed by source and by participant and was supplied without curation.

TCRbeta CDR3 regions were amplified from genomic DNA using the immunoSEQ Assay, a bias-controlled multiplex PCR. Regarding the original processing steps: The number of nucleated cells in each sample was estimated from the amplification of reference gene primers within the assay. To quantify the absolute abundance of each unique TCRbeta CDR3 rearrangement, sequence reads were collapsed and filtered. For each sample, productive Simpson clonality was calculated by taking the square root of Simpson's diversity index across productive rearrangements. Held by TCRdb, this immuneACCESS table contains in-frame sequences only and omits some clones. Under half of the omission traces to an unresolved V gene where checked; the cause of the rest is unknown. V and J calls and clone size come straight from that table; D and trimming were deduced from the DNA. The sample table contains a few hundred thousand clones; only one count was recorded for approximately 88% of them. The ten biggest clones cover 8.5% to 10% of the sample.

The sequenced sample consisted of PBMCs or T cells enriched from blood (not recorded which). This TCR was recovered from a woman aged 18-29 years who had recovered from COVID-19. The rearranged segments are TRBV18 and TRBJ2-7; 9 nucleotides in the junction match TRBD2. The bases read TGTGCCAGCTCACCAGGGCTAGCGGGAAGAGCCTACGAGCAGTACTTC. Its protein reads: CASSPGLAGRAYEQYF.